This T cell receptor (beta chain) was identified in a study of T cell responses to AZD1222 COVID-19 vaccine. Trimming cost V 5 bases and J 6 bases, with 13 bases left between them. The germline gives CDR1 SGHNT, CDR2 YENEEA. This CDR3 is built from 14 residues. The data were produced by immunoSEQ multiplex PCR, yet TCRdb's version contains in-frame clones alone and is incomplete. The sample records tens of thousands of clones, over 60% being singletons. This sequence was found in an adult in good health. The sequencing here drew on peripheral blood, taken on day 0 of AZD1222 vaccination. The chain is built from TRBV11-3 and TRBJ2-2; D is unclear. In nucleotides, the CDR3 is TGTGCCAGCAGCCACCGGAGACGCCCCGGGGAGCTGTTTTTT. Residues: CASSHRRRPGELFF.